Listed below are T cell receptor beta chains from one sample, sequenced in a study of T-cell memory formation after mild COVID-19. Using its own MiXCR run on the 5' RACE reads, TCRdb lists one record per CDR3 protein. This sample has 250,000 to 300,000 distinct CDR3 sequences, with roughly 15% found just once. Sequencing was done on a sample of PBMCs or a T cell subset sorted from them (not recorded which). Receptors were obtained from a young man who had mild COVID-19 (a few samples of this study predate the infection). Cell type and time point are not known. Both conserved end residues are part of each CDR3. The D gene is left open where the match is weak. Size tells how often a clone was seen (once, few, many) or the class of an expanded clone, and some rows leave it out.

j_gene,d_gene,abundance,v_gene,CDR3aa,CDR3nt
TRBJ2-3,NA,few,TRBV3-1,CASSLGLLRADTQYF,TGTGCCAGCAGCCTCGGACTACTTCGGGCAGATACGCAGTATTTT
TRBJ2-5,NA,few,TRBV29-1,CSDMQGDQETQYF,TGCAGCGACATGCAGGGTGACCAGGAGACCCAGTACTTC
TRBJ2-3,NA,many,TRBV5-6,CASSLRDTQYF,TGTGCCAGCAGTTTGAGGGATACGCAGTATTTT
TRBJ1-6,NA,NA,TRBV25-1,CASSESLYNSPLHF,TGTGCCAGCAGTGAGTCGCTTTATAATTCACCCCTCCACTTT
TRBJ2-7,TRBD1,once,TRBV7-3,CASSLSGLDRGIHEQYF,TGTGCCAGCAGCTTATCGGGTTTGGACAGGGGAATCCACGAGCAGTACTTC
TRBJ2-1,NA,NA,TRBV7-9,CASSSAWGPANEQFF,TGTGCCAGCAGTTCCGCGTGGGGGCCGGCCAATGAGCAGTTCTTC
TRBJ1-5,NA,few,TRBV4-1,CASSQDPGESQPQHF,TGCGCCAGCAGCCAAGATCCGGGAGAGAGTCAGCCCCAGCATTTT
TRBJ2-5,NA,many,TRBV29-1,CSVDSGAGETQYF,TGCAGCGTTGACTCAGGGGCTGGGGAGACCCAGTACTTC
TRBJ2-3,NA,NA,TRBV21-1,CASSRPGQLLTDTQYF,TGTGCCAGCAGCAGGCCGGGTCAGCTTCTGACAGATACGCAGTATTTT
TRBJ1-4,NA,few,TRBV27,CASSFSGRGGGEKLFF,TGTGCCAGCAGTTTTTCGGGGAGGGGTGGAGGAGAAAAACTGTTTTTT
TRBJ2-5,NA,NA,TRBV7-2,CASSLGAGIQETQYF,TGTGCCAGCAGCTTAGGCGCGGGGATTCAAGAGACCCAGTACTTC
TRBJ1-2,NA,few,TRBV7-9,CASSTQDGVGYTF,TGTGCCAGCAGCACCCAAGACGGGGTTGGCTACACCTTC
TRBJ2-1,NA,few,TRBV10-3,CAISGGQDNEQFF,TGTGCCATCAGTGGGGGGCAGGACAATGAGCAGTTCTTC
TRBJ1-3,TRBD1,few,TRBV4-3,CASSRDREPGNTIYF,TGCGCCAGCAGCCGGGACAGGGAGCCTGGAAACACCATATATTTT
TRBJ1-1,NA,few,TRBV15,CATSISRIPEAFF,TGTGCCACCAGCATAAGCAGGATTCCTGAAGCTTTCTTT
TRBJ2-3,TRBD2,NA,TRBV10-3,CAIKLRPGGVAGAPDTQYF,TGTGCCATCAAGCTCCGCCCGGGAGGAGTAGCGGGGGCCCCGGATACGCAGTATTTT
TRBJ2-7,TRBD1,many,TRBV7-2,CASSSDRFYSYEQYF,TGTGCCAGCAGCTCGGACAGGTTTTACTCCTACGAGCAGTACTTC
TRBJ2-5,NA,NA,TRBV10-3,CATRVGATQYF,TGTGCCACCCGGGTGGGGGCGACCCAGTACTTC
TRBJ2-5,NA,NA,TRBV21-1,CASSKARGAVNQETQYF,TGTGCCAGCAGCAAAGCACGAGGGGCGGTCAACCAAGAGACCCAGTACTTC
TRBJ1-3,NA,few,TRBV18,CASSALPVTAGNTIYF,TGTGCCAGCTCCGCTCTCCCTGTCACGGCTGGAAACACCATATATTTT
TRBJ2-2,NA,NA,TRBV6-6,CASSDTYTGELFF,TGTGCCAGCAGCGACACCTACACCGGGGAGCTGTTTTTT
TRBJ1-1,TRBD1,few,TRBV23-1,CASSPPDRVETEAFF,TGCGCCAGCAGTCCCCCGGACAGGGTCGAAACTGAAGCTTTCTTT
TRBJ2-3,TRBD2,many,TRBV5-1,CASSFYGGADTQYF,TGCGCCAGCAGCTTTTACGGGGGGGCAGATACGCAGTATTTT
TRBJ1-3,NA,few,TRBV7-2,CASSPFMGGSGNTIYF,TGTGCCAGCAGCCCCTTCATGGGGGGGTCGGGAAACACCATATATTTT
TRBJ2-7,TRBD1,few,TRBV20-1,CSALRDRVEEQYF,TGCAGTGCTCTCCGGGACAGGGTCGAGGAGCAGTACTTC
TRBJ2-7,TRBD2,many,TRBV29-1,CSVGTSGTYEQYF,TGCAGCGTTGGGACTAGCGGAACCTACGAGCAGTACTTC
TRBJ2-1,TRBD2,NA,TRBV9,CASSGLAGTSYNEQFF,TGTGCCAGCAGCGGGTTAGCGGGGACCTCCTACAATGAGCAGTTCTTC
TRBJ1-1,TRBD1,few,TRBV24-1,CATTQGFGTEAFF,TGTGCCACCACACAGGGGTTCGGCACTGAAGCTTTCTTT
TRBJ1-5,NA,NA,TRBV20-1,CSANNRDPHQPQHF,TGCAGTGCGAATAACCGGGACCCGCATCAGCCCCAGCATTTT
TRBJ2-1,NA,NA,TRBV4-3,CASSHGRGGSEQFF,TGCGCCAGCAGCCACGGACGGGGAGGCTCTGAGCAGTTCTTC
TRBJ1-1,TRBD1,NA,TRBV28,CASSPGAGQGKSPEAFF,TGTGCCAGCAGTCCAGGGGCGGGACAGGGAAAAAGTCCTGAAGCTTTCTTT
TRBJ2-3,NA,few,TRBV20-1,CSARGTLSTDTQYF,TGCAGTGCTAGAGGCACCCTGAGCACAGATACGCAGTATTTT
TRBJ2-3,TRBD2,NA,TRBV5-1,CASSLWRLASGTDTQYF,TGCGCCAGCAGCTTGTGGCGACTAGCGTCCGGCACAGATACGCAGTATTTT
TRBJ1-4,NA,many,TRBV20-1,CSARGWGSDEKLFF,TGCAGTGCTAGAGGGTGGGGGTCCGATGAAAAACTGTTTTTT
TRBJ1-2,NA,few,TRBV29-1,CSVSGTQRGGYTF,TGCAGCGTTAGCGGGACCCAACGAGGGGGCTACACCTTC
TRBJ1-1,NA,many,TRBV12-3/TRBV12-4,CASSFVVGTEAFF,TGTGCCAGCAGTTTTGTTGTGGGCACTGAAGCTTTCTTT